This TCR beta chain was identified in a study of blood T cell repertoires in COVID-19. Study overall: The cDNA or gDNA used as material had been derived from T cells, B-cell-depleted T cells, or PBMCs.

The protocol was immunoSEQ multiplex PCR, while the TCRdb copy is restricted to in-frame clones and leaves out a portion. This repertoire shows fewer than 500,000 clones, around 91% found once; its top ten account for 1.1%. V shed 7 bases and J 7 bases; nucleotides not matched to a gene: 7. The CDR3 spans 13 residues. CDR1 is KGHDR, CDR2 SFDVKD, per germline. The receptor was isolated from a man aged 25 to 40 who had recovered from COVID-19. The V and J genes are TRBV24-1 and TRBJ2-5; TRBD2 agrees at 8 bases. The sample taken for sequencing was PBMCs or T cells enriched from blood (not recorded which). CDR3 DNA: TGTGCCACCAGGGGACTAGATGGTGCGACCCAGTACTTC. Translating it yields CATRGLDGATQYF.